Below are 14 T cell receptor beta chains sequenced from a single sample in a study of blood T cell repertoires in COVID-19 (dated by TCRdb to 2018 to 2021). The library was generated by the immunoSEQ multiplex PCR assay. Sourced from immuneACCESS, this table was stored by TCRdb with only in-frame sequences that have V and J called. A share of the clones is absent; for the studies checked, an unresolved V gene accounts for under half, and the remainder has no known explanation. A total of roughly 260,000 clones appear in this sample, around 89% of them only once. 3.7% of the sample is in the top ten clones. Material: peripheral blood. The receptor source for this set is a woman in her thirties or forties with acute or convalescent COVID-19.

This chain uses TRBV9 with TRBJ2-6; 9 positions agree with TRBD1. This CDR3 has 18 residues. The V and J ends lost 3 bases and 0 bases, in that order; junction bases with no gene match: 7. Germline CDR1 reads SGDLS; CDR2 reads YYNGEE. CDR3 bases: TGTGCCAGCAGCGCCTCGACAGGGGGGGTCTCTGGGGCCAACGTCCTGACTTTC. Amino acids: CASSASTGGVSGANVLTF.

The chain employs TRBV5-1 and TRBJ1-2; possibly TRBD1 for D (5 bases). Trimming took off 6 bases at V and 6 bases at J, with 15 bases between the two ends. Per germline, CDR1 SGHRS and CDR2 YFSETQ. This CDR3 comprises 13 residues. The DNA of the CDR3 is TGCGCCAGCACCCAATTGGACACTGATGGCTACACCTTC. This encodes CASTQLDTDGYTF.

This sequence joins TRBV27 and TRBJ1-1, with 10 bases matching TRBD1. The CDR3 extends over 14 amino acids. The trim removed 8 bases at V and 6 bases at J, leaving 9 bases unmatched. Per germline, CDR1 MNHEY and CDR2 SMNVEV (reference sequence). Written as DNA, the CDR3 is TGTGCCAGCGGAGAGACAGGGGGCTTAGCTGAAGCTTTCTTT. It translates to CASGETGGLAEAFF.

This clone has a handful of counts. A junction boundary mismatches the germline segment, possibly from a read error. The V gene is TRBV20-1, the J gene TRBJ1-2; D perhaps matches TRBD1 (5 bases). The CDR3 is 11 residues long. The V gene's germline CDR1 is DFQATT and CDR2 SNEGSKA (reference sequence). CDR3 amino acids: CSARDVAGRPF. Here the CDR3 DNA reads TGCAGTGCTAGAGACGTTGCGGGACGGCCCTTC.

V is TRBV11-2 and J is TRBJ2-7, with D possibly TRBD2 on 7 matching bases. Germline V CDR1 and CDR2: SGHAT, FQNNGV. V dropped 5 bases and J dropped 1 base, with 15 bases sitting between them. This CDR3 is 15 amino acids long. The CDR3, as DNA: TGTGCCAGCAGCCCAGTCCGGGGGGCATCCTACGAGCAGTACGTC. This encodes CASSPVRGASYEQYV.

The chain couples TRBV18 to TRBJ1-6; D is possibly TRBD1 (5 bases). The CDR3 is made up of 17 amino acids. Trimming took off 2 bases at V and 7 bases at J, with 18 bases between the two ends. Germline V CDR1 and CDR2: KGHSH, LQKENI. The CDR3 spells CASSPATEGLGNSPLHF. CDR3 in DNA: TGTGCCAGCTCACCAGCTACGGAGGGACTCGGGAATTCACCCCTCCACTTT.

The rearrangement uses TRBV3-1 (or the pseudogene TRBV3-2) and TRBJ2-5; 10 nucleotides match TRBD2. The V gene end was trimmed by 0 bases and the J gene end by 5 bases; junction bases not matched to a gene: 6. The CDR3 totals 16 residues. Germline CDR1 reads LGHDT; CDR2 reads YNNKEL (reference sequence). CDR3 DNA: TGTGCCAGCAGCCAAGACGTAGCGGGGGGTGGGGAGACCCAGTACTTC. Its protein product is CASSQDVAGGGETQYF.

The chain has TRBV12-3 or TRBV12-4 and TRBJ2-7; D unresolved. Deletions cut 3 bases from V and 4 bases from J, with 10 bases between. This CDR3 contains 13 residues. The CDR3 spells CASSLNPRYEQYV. The DNA of the CDR3 is TGTGCCAGCAGTTTGAATCCGAGATACGAGCAGTACGTC.

This clone was counted a single time. V gene TRBV7-3 combines with J gene TRBJ2-5; a weak D match, TRBD1 (5 bases). The CDR3 has 15 amino acids. Between the trimmed V and J ends, which lost 6 bases and 2 bases, there was a span of 16 bases. CDR1 is SGHTA and CDR2 is FQGTGA in the germline V gene. CDR3 nucleotide sequence: TGTGCCAGCAGTCGTATGGGGCGGAAACAAGAGACCCAGTACTTC. This gives the protein CASSRMGRKQETQYF.

This clone was recorded once. The chain combines TRBV5-1 with TRBJ2-5; 11 nucleotides match TRBD2. The trim removed 2 bases at V and 3 bases at J, leaving 6 bases unmatched. The germline V gene has CDR1 SGHRS and CDR2 YFSETQ. This CDR3 has 16 residues. The CDR3 region has the DNA TGCGCCAGCAGCTTTGCTAGCGGGGGGTTTAAAGAGACCCAGTACTTC. Amino acids: CASSFASGGFKETQYF.

The rearrangement joins TRBV9 to TRBJ2-3; the D gene is possibly TRBD1 (7 bases). The germline CDR1 and CDR2 sequences are SGDLS and YYNGEE. Trimming removed 4 bases at V and 5 bases at J, with 11 bases between. There are 13 residues in the CDR3. The CDR3 nucleotides are TGTGCCAGCAGCCGACAGGGAGGAGATACGCAGTATTTT. Translation gives CASSRQGGDTQYF. Based on the CDR3 plus reference TRBV9 and TRBJ2-3, the full variable domain is DSGVTQTPKHLITATGQRVTLRCSPRSGDLSVYWYQQSLDQGLQFLIQYYNGEERAKGNILERFSAQQFPDLHSELNLSSLELGDSALYFCASSRQGGDTQYFGPGTRLTVL.

This chain links TRBV5-1 with TRBJ1-1, with 8 bases aligning to TRBD1. After removal of 4 bases from V and 3 bases from J, the junction contained 8 bases not matched to a gene. The CDR3 has 15 residues. The germline CDR1 and CDR2 sequences are SGHRS and YFSETQ. CDR3 loop: CASSPLQGVDTEAFF. The CDR3 DNA is TGCGCCAGCAGCCCGTTACAGGGGGTGGACACTGAAGCTTTCTTT.

The gene calls are TRBV12-3 or TRBV12-4 and TRBJ1-2; D remains unclear. This CDR3 region has 13 residues. Trimming pared 7 bases from V and 8 bases from J, leaving 17 bases between. The CDR3 nucleotides are TGTGCCAGCACCGCCCCGTCAGTGTGGGGCTACACCTTC. The encoded protein is CASTAPSVWGYTF.

In DNA form, the CDR3 reads TGTGCCAGCAGCTCGAAAGGGGACAGGGATGAAAAACTGTTTTTT. Its protein is CASSSKGDRDEKLFF. V and J are TRBV5-4 and TRBJ1-4; 9 bases are a match to TRBD1. The CDR3 is 15 residues long. CDR1 is SGHNT, CDR2 YYREEE, per germline (reference sequence). V gave up 3 bases and J gave up 6 bases; unmatched junction bases: 6. The full variable domain, with the rest looked up from reference TRBV5-4 and TRBJ1-4, is ETGVTQSPTHLIKTRGQQVTLRCSSQSGHNTVSWYQQALGQGPQFIFQYYREEENGRGNFPPRFSGLQFPNYSSELNVNALELDDSALYLCASSSKGDRDEKLFFGSGTQLSVL.